This T cell receptor beta chain was documented in a study of PD-1 blockade in mismatch repair-deficient tumors. Across the whole study: Enrolled about 2013-2017, patients had progressing, pretreated mismatch repair-deficient cancers of around twelve types. Notes on the study in general: After pembrolizumab, tumor-resident clones rose rapidly, then generally contracted before radiologic responses.

Only in-frame clones appear in the TCRdb table, and some are missing; sequencing was by immunoSEQ multiplex PCR. The table lists around 100,000 clones, around three quarters of them singletons. The V and J ends lost 6 bases and 9 bases respectively, with 10 bases between them. The CDR3 spans 11 residues. Germline CDR1 and CDR2: SGDLS and YYNGEE. This clone came up once. Its antigen remains unidentified. The clonotype comes from an adult with mismatch repair-deficient cancer. Material: peripheral blood, obtained approximately 64 weeks after starting pembrolizumab. The chain carries TRBV9 and TRBJ2-1, with a tentative D call TRBD1 (5 bases). In DNA, the CDR3 is TGTGCCAGCATGTTGACAGCTGAGCAGTTCTTC. Translation: CASMLTAEQFF. Using reference TRBV9 and TRBJ2-1 for the parts outside the CDR3, the full variable domain is DSGVTQTPKHLITATGQRVTLRCSPRSGDLSVYWYQQSLDQGLQFLIQYYNGEERAKGNILERFSAQQFPDLHSELNLSSLELGDSALYFCASMLTAEQFFGPGTRLTVL.